The present entry profiles one T cell receptor beta chain with its context. This clone was recorded a few times. It has no known antigen specificity. Within one base of it there is no much larger clone, and no base qualities were kept. Based on the germline V gene, the CDR1 and CDR2 sequences are SGHNT and YENEEA. Trimming costs V 3 bases and J 4 bases, and their ends lie 10 bases apart. The CDR3 has 14 amino acids, counting the end cysteine and phenylalanine. Here the CDR3 DNA is all that survives: 42 bases in frame from base 1. The entry originates in a study of beta chain features in type 1 diabetes (dated by TCRdb to 2016 to 2019). Looking at the study overall: Patients and healthy donors did not differ in mean age, gender distribution, total cell number or subset yield. A total of approximately 110,000,000 sorted cells were examined across all samples, and a strong correlation was observed between cell number per subset and RNA yield. In the study, TCRB repertoires of sorted circulating CD4+ T cell subsets from recently diagnosed type 1 diabetes patients were compared with those of matched healthy donors. Regulatory and stem cell-like memory subsets were isolated from only 8 patients and about 8 healthy donors, whereas naive and central memory subsets came from all 30 or so donors.

Paper-wide results and their limitations: A moderate but significant shortening of TCRB CDR3 length was observed in type 1 diabetes patients in all four CD4+ subsets. Naive, central memory and regulatory TCRB repertoires appeared to be more similar among patients than among healthy donors. Because the HLA sub-analyses included only small numbers of individuals, any influence of HLA type on TCRB rearrangement was left unresolved. Shorter templates might be favored by PCR, yet because patient and control samples were amplified and corrected together, any such skew would affect both groups equally. Patients with type 1 diabetes made fewer insertions and deleted more nucleotides at VDJ recombination sites, implying thymic rearrangement abnormalities. Sequencing cDNA rather than genomic DNA could over-represent highly expressing activated cells, although activation and CD3 levels did not differ between groups.

Each donor gave one peripheral blood draw, averaging approximately 0.12 L, which was collected into heparinised tubes. Using a panel that included CD45RO, CCR7, CD25, CD127, CD95 and CD27, naive, central memory, regulatory and stem cell-like memory CD4+ T cells were sorted on a BD FACSAria II. All sorted populations exceeded 95% purity. PBMCs were isolated right away by Lymphoprep density gradient centrifugation and were stained directly, without culture. To minimize batch effects, samples were stained and sorted in pairs, one healthy donor with one patient per experiment. All of the isolated RNA was reverse transcribed with the High Capacity cDNA Reverse Transcription Kit, so expressed TCRB transcripts were sequenced. Deep immunoSEQ sequencing was performed on naive, central memory and regulatory T cell samples, with an average of about 4 million total reads per sample. Sorted cells were lysed in RLT buffer and RNA was extracted with DNase-treated RNeasy Micro or Mini kits, depending on cell number. Each cell subset was processed separately to prevent cross-contamination, with patient and healthy donor samples processed together. The immunoSEQ multiplex PCR was used to amplify TCRB sequences from cDNA, yielding 87-bp fragments that span the CDR3 region. Amplicons were sequenced on the Illumina HiSeq platform. As for the original processing: Synthetic template baselines were used to correct PCR bias computationally, reads within Hamming distance 2 were collapsed, and singletons that could not be merged were discarded. Reads were aligned to IMGT to assign V, D and J genes, CDR3 length, and insertions or deletions at six rearrangement sites. Within each subset, clonotype counts were normalized to sorted cell number, after which true diversity and Gini coefficients were computed with the tcR R package. The overlap coefficient, calculated on TCRB nucleotide sequences, was used to measure repertoire sharing. As a proxy for the pre-selection repertoire, out-of-frame TCRB sequences from naive cells were analyzed. TCRdb re-hosts the immuneACCESS table, in-frame sequences only. Its copies lack some clones; in the studies checked, an unresolved V gene accounts for under half of them, and the cause for the rest is not known. D and trimming come from the DNA, and the V and J calls and clone size come from that table. The sample yields 600,000 to 700,000 clones; around 12% were counted once. Over 0.1% of the sample belongs to the ten largest clones.

The chain uses TRBV11-3 and TRBJ2-1; the D gene is possibly TRBD2, with 6 bases matching. Sequenced material: naive CD4+ T cells from blood. Interpreted using the paper, the cell subset or site label stands for: true naive CD4+ T cells. This receptor was identified in a man younger than 40 with type 1 diabetes. Here is the DNA: TGTGCCAGCAGCTTGGGACGGGGGTACAATGAGCAGTTCTTC. This yields the protein CASSLGRGYNEQFF.